This record concerns one T cell receptor (beta chain) sequence. Its antigen is unknown. Nothing much larger sits one base from this clone, and base qualities are not available. The CDR3 regions of human TCRbeta chains were analyzed by immunosequencing. Per the source publication's procedure: TCRs in the repertoires were compared against a reference library of SARS-CoV-2-specific TCRs that had been generated with the MIRA antigen-specificity platform. Breadth meant the fraction of unique TCRs that were SARS-CoV-2-associated, whereas depth meant the fraction of total T cells that were SARS-CoV-2-associated. Using the MIRA data, each spike-specific TCR was assigned both to the spike region to which the TCR was reactive and to a CD4 or CD8 class. Log10-transformed breadth and depth values were compared by one-way ANOVA with Sidak's multiple comparisons tests. As stored in TCRdb, this immuneACCESS dataset retains in-frame rearrangements with V and J assigned. A fraction of the clones does not appear; measured against another copy, unresolved V genes explain less than half of the discrepancy, and the remainder lacks a known reason. That table is the source of V, J and clone size, and D and trimming were worked out from the DNA. This sample comprises about 180,000 clones, 85% to 90% of them detected only once. The ten largest clones capture about 6.9% of the sample.

The meaning of the sample's time point label: baseline before first vaccination. Samples from vaccinated people were obtained from the UK trials COV001 and COV002, which included a single-blind randomized controlled phase 2/3 trial of AZD1222 (ChAdOx1 nCoV-19) in healthy adults. For TCRbeta chain sequencing, PBMC samples from trial participants were taken at day 0 and at day 28 after the second dose. These data belong to a study of T cell responses to AZD1222 COVID-19 vaccine (dated by TCRdb to the early 2020s). For the study in its entirety: AZD1222 recipients whose second dose came at about 4 weeks and those whose second dose came at about 12 weeks were combined into one group, since spike-specific TCR depth and breadth did not differ between the two schedules. Trial participants were enrolled by age into 18-55, 56-69 and 70-plus year subgroups, with 148, 28 and 57 TCR-sequenced participants respectively. TCR sequencing covered over 230 trial participants: 200 to 220 given two doses of AZD1222 and about 26 given two doses of MenACWY control vaccine. Here is what the overall study found, with its caveats: Nearly half of unique spike-specific TCRs reportedly recognized epitopes outside regions mutated in the B.1.351 and B.1.1.7 variants. Conclusions about previously exposed vaccinees were limited because only six or seven AZD1222 recipients were SARS-CoV-2 seropositive at baseline. Participants were mostly white British and included more females than males, and it was suggested by the authors that clonal diversity may have been underestimated. Because no day 14 peak-response samples were available, repertoires were characterized only after the peak T cell response. Vaccine-associated CD4 TCRs spanned the whole spike protein, with dominant responses in regions 160-218 and 743-854. After two AZD1222 doses, both the breadth and the depth of spike-specific TCRs were significantly higher than at day 0 and than in MenACWY recipients. The 56-69-year group was small, and its depth increase did not reach significance, likely because of low power.

V gives up 7 bases and J gives up 4 bases, and the segment between their germline ends measures 15 bases. The CDR3 has 13 amino acids, counting the end cysteine and phenylalanine. Solely the CDR3 DNA is kept, with 39 bases framed from the first base. The germline V gene supplies CDR1 SQVTM and CDR2 ANQGSEA. The specimen comprised peripheral blood, sampled on day 0 of AZD1222 vaccination. The rearrangement joined TRBV29-1 to TRBJ2-3; the D segment might be TRBD1 or TRBD2, since each matches 5 bases. This receptor was obtained from an adult in good health. The DNA sequence follows: TGCAGCGCTACACCCCGGGGCGCAGATACGCAGTATTTT. The translation is CSATPRGADTQYF.